This T cell receptor (beta chain) was found in a study of T-cell memory formation after mild COVID-19. Study at large: TCR clusters were mostly donor specific. Findings and caveats of the study: While clones contracting from day 15 to 85 were balanced between CD4 and CD8, later expanders leaned CD4+. Contracting clones localized mainly to CM and EM when CD4+ and mainly to EMRA when CD8+.

Barcoded TCR alpha and TCR beta cDNA libraries with UMIs came from 5'RACE using constant-segment primers. One entry per CDR3 protein results from TCRdb running MiXCR on the 5' RACE reads. The sample contains around 250,000 distinct CDR3 sequences, 15% to 20% of which appear only once. The V end lost 2 bases, the J end lost 5 bases, and 10 bases lay between the germline ends. This CDR3 is 14 amino acids long. Germline V gene data show CDR1 as LGHNA and CDR2 as YSLEER. In regard to this clonotype: Its specificity is not known.

The rearrangement links TRBV4-3 to TRBJ2-1; perhaps TRBD2 as D (6 bases). The source of this sequence is a man between 18 and 35 years old who had mild COVID-19 (a few samples of this study predate the infection). Cell type and time point are not known. Source material: PBMCs or a T cell subset sorted from them (not recorded which). For the CDR3, the DNA is TGCGCCAGCAGCCAACTGTGGGGGGACAATGAGCAGTTCTTC. It is translated as CASSQLWGDNEQFF.